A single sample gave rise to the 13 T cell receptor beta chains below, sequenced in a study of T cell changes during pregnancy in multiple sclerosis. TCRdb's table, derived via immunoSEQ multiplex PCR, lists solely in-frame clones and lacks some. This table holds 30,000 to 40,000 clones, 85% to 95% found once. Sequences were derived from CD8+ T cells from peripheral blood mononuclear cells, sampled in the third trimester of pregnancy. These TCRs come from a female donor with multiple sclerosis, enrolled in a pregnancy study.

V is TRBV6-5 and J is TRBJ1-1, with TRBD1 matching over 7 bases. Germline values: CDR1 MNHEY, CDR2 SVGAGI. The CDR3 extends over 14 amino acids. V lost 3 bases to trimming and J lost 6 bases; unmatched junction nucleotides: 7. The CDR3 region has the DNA TGTGCCAGCAGTTATACCACCACAGGGGCTGAAGCTTTCTTT. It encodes CASSYTTTGAEAFF.

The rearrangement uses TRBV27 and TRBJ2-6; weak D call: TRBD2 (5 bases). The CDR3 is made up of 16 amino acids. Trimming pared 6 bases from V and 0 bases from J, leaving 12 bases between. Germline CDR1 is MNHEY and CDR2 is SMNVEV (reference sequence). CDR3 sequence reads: CASRGLVSSGANVLTF. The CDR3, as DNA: TGTGCCAGCAGAGGACTGGTTAGCTCTGGGGCCAACGTCCTGACTTTC.

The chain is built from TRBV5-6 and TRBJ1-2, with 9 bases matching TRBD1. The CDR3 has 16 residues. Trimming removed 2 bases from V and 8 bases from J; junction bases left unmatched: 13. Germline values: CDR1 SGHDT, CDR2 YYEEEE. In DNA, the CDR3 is TGTGCCAGCAGCTTCGAACCGGGACAGGGCCTTTTGGGCTACACCTTC. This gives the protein CASSFEPGQGLLGYTF. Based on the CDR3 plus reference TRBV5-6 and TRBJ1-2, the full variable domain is DAGVTQSPTHLIKTRGQQVTLRCSPKSGHDTVSWYQQALGQGPQFIFQYYEEEERQRGNFPDRFSGHQFPNYSSELNVNALLLGDSALYLCASSFEPGQGLLGYTFGSGTRLTVV.

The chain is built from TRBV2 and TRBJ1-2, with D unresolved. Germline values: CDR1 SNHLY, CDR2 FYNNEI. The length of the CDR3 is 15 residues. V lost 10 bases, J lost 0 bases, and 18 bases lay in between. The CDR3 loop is CANLIGRATNYGYTF. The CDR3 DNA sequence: TGTGCCAACTTAATAGGGCGGGCGACTAACTATGGCTACACCTTC.

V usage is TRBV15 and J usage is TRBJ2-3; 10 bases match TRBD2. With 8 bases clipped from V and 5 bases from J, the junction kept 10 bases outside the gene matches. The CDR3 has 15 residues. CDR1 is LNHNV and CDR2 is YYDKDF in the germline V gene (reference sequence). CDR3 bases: TGTGCCACCCAGGCCAAGCGGGGGGGCCAAGATACGCAGTATTTT. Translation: CATQAKRGGQDTQYF.

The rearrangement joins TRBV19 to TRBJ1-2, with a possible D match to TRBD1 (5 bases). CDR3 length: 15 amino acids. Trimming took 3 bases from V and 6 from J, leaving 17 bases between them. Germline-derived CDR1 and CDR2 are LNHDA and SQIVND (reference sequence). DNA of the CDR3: TGTGCCAGTAGTATGAACTTCGGCAGGGCTAATGGCTACACCTTC. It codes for CASSMNFGRANGYTF.

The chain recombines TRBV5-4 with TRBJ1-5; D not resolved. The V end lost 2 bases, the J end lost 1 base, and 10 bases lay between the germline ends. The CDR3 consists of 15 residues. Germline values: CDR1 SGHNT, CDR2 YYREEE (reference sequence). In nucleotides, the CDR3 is TGTGCCAGCAGCTTCGGAGGGATGAGCAATCAGCCCCAGCATTTT. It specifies CASSFGGMSNQPQHF.

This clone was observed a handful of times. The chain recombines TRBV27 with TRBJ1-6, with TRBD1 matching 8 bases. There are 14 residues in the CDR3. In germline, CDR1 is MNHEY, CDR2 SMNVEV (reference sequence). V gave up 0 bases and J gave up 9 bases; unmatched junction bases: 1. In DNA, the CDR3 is TGTGCCAGCAGTTTATCGCAGGGGGCTTCACCCCTCCACTTT. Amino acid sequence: CASSLSQGASPLHF.

The DNA of the CDR3 is TGTGCCAGCAGTCCGGGACTGGGAGAGACCCAGTACTTC. This translates into CASSPGLGETQYF. The chain links TRBV6-5 to TRBJ2-5, with D tentatively TRBD2 (6 bases). The CDR3 spans 13 residues. Trimming shortened V by 5 bases and J by 4 bases, and 11 bases separated the two germline ends. Per germline, CDR1 MNHEY and CDR2 SVGAGI.

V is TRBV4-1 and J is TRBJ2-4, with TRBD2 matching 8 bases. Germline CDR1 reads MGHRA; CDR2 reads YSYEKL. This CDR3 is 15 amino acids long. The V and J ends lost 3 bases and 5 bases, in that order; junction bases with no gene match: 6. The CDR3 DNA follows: TGCGCCAGCAGCCATATAACTAGCGGACAAAACATTCAGTACTTC. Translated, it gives CASSHITSGQNIQYF.

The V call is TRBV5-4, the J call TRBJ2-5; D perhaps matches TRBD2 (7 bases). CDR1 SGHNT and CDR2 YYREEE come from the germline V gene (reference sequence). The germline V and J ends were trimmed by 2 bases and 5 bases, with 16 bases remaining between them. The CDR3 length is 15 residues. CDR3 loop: CASSLNRGAGETQYF. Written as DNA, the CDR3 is TGTGCCAGCAGCTTAAATCGGGGGGCGGGGGAGACCCAGTACTTC. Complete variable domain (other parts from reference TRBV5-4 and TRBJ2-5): ETGVTQSPTHLIKTRGQQVTLRCSSQSGHNTVSWYQQALGQGPQFIFQYYREEENGRGNFPPRFSGLQFPNYSSELNVNALELDDSALYLCASSLNRGAGETQYFGPGTRLLVL.

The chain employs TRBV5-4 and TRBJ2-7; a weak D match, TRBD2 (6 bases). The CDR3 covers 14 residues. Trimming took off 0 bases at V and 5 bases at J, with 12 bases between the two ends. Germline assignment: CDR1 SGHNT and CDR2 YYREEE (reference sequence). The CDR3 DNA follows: TGTGCCAGCAGCTTGGTGGGAGGAATCCACGAGCAGTACTTC. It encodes CASSLVGGIHEQYF.

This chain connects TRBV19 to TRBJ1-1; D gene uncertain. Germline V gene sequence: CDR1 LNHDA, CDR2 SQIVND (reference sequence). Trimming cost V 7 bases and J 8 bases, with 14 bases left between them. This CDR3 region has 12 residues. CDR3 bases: TGTGCCAGTAACTGGGCCCGGGGAGAAGCTTTCTTT. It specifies CASNWARGEAFF. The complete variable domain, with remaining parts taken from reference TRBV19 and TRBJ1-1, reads DGGITQSPKYLFRKEGQNVTLSCEQNLNHDAMYWYRQDPGQGLRLIYYSQIVNDFQKGDIAEGYSVSREKKESFPLTVTSAQKNPTAFYLCASNWARGEAFFGQGTRLTVV.